The next 19 T cell receptor beta chains were all read from a single sample in a study of T-cell reconstitution after alpha-beta-depleted transplantation in children. Preparation of the TCRbeta library used unique molecular identifiers. TCRdb recomputed calls from the PCR reads with MiXCR, one row per CDR3 protein. Of roughly 150,000 distinct CDR3 sequences listed, over 8.5% are singletons. The sequences come from PBMCs, collected before TCRalphabeta/CD19-depleted stem cell transplant. The receptors derive from a boy under 10 years old with acute myeloid leukemia, due to receive a stem cell transplant.

This clonotype was recorded at least ten times. This rearrangement joins TRBV7-8 to TRBJ1-4; the D is unclear. The length of the CDR3 is 15 residues. Germline V gives CDR1 SGHVS, CDR2 FQNEAQ. Trimming removed 7 bases from V and 4 bases from J, with 16 bases in between. CDR3 bases: TGTGCCAGCACCAACCAGAGAACTCTTAATGAAAAACTGTTTTTT. Translation gives CASTNQRTLNEKLFF.

This clonotype showed up many times. The V gene is TRBV4-1, the J gene TRBJ2-3, with a possible D match to TRBD1 (6 bases). The CDR3 has 14 amino acids. Germline V gene data show CDR1 as MGHRA and CDR2 as YSYEKL. Trimming shortened V by 7 bases and J by 1 base, and 12 bases separated the two germline ends. CDR3 sequence: CASTQGQGTDTQYF. CDR3 DNA sequence: TGCGCCAGCACCCAGGGGCAGGGCACAGATACGCAGTATTTT.

This chain uses TRBV6-5 with TRBJ2-5; the match to TRBD2 covers 7 bases. The ends lost 4 bases at V and 5 bases at J; junction bases unmatched: 16. The CDR3 loop spans 17 amino acids. Germline-derived CDR1 and CDR2 are MNHEY and SVGAGI. The CDR3 DNA follows: TGTGCCAGCAGTTTCGCCGGGACTACCCCCACCAGCGAGACCCAGTACTTC. Protein product: CASSFAGTTPTSETQYF.

V is TRBV5-5 and J is TRBJ2-3, with D possibly matching TRBD1 (6 bases). The CDR3 is made up of 16 amino acids. CDR1 is SGHKS and CDR2 is YYEKEE in the germline V gene (reference sequence). The V end lost 0 bases, the J end lost 2 bases, and 13 bases lay between the germline ends. This CDR3 reads CASSLGGTLITDTQYF. For the CDR3, the DNA is TGTGCCAGCAGCTTGGGTGGGACACTTATCACAGATACGCAGTATTTT. Filled out from reference TRBV5-5 and TRBJ2-3, the complete variable domain reads DAGVTQSPTHLIKTRGQQVTLRCSPISGHKSVSWYQQVLGQGPQFIFQYYEKEERGRGNFPDRFSARQFPNYSSELNVNALLLGDSALYLCASSLGGTLITDTQYFGPGTRLTVL.

The chain couples TRBV5-1 to TRBJ1-2, with 7 positions matching TRBD1. With 3 bases clipped from V and 8 bases from J, the junction kept 4 bases outside the gene matches. The CDR3 covers 12 residues. Germline CDR1 is SGHRS and CDR2 is YFSETQ. The CDR3 is CASSYRDRGYTF. CDR3 in DNA: TGCGCCAGCAGCTACCGGGACAGAGGCTACACCTTC.

In this sample, this clonotype turned up many times. V gene TRBV20-1 combines with J gene TRBJ2-4; TRBD1 is a possible D gene (8 bases). V gave up 5 bases and J gave up 6 bases, with 14 bases separating them. The CDR3 covers 13 residues. CDR1 DFQATT and CDR2 SNEGSKA come from the germline V gene (reference sequence). For the CDR3, the DNA is TGCAGTGCTTACAGGGGGGGTGGAAACATTCAGTACTTC. Amino acid sequence: CSAYRGGGNIQYF.

This clonotype was counted many times. V and J are TRBV2 and TRBJ2-3; 10 positions agree with TRBD2. The CDR3 sequence is 16 residues long. V gave up 5 bases and J gave up 3 bases; unmatched junction bases: 8. Germline assignment: CDR1 SNHLY and CDR2 FYNNEI. The CDR3 here is CASSIGLAVLTDTQYF. DNA for the CDR3: TGTGCCAGCAGTATAGGACTAGCGGTTCTAACAGATACGCAGTATTTT.

This clonotype was seen repeatedly, ten times or more. The chain uses TRBV16 and TRBJ1-4; D gene unclear. CDR3 size: 14 residues. Germline V gene lookup returns CDR1 KGHSY and CDR2 FQNENV. Trimming took 1 base from V and 8 from J, leaving 11 bases between them. Here the CDR3 DNA reads TGTGCCAGCAGCCAATACCCCCTCGGGGAAAAACTGTTTTTT. It encodes CASSQYPLGEKLFF.

This clonotype was observed many times. The CDR3 nucleotides read TGCGCCAGCAGCGCCCTGGGGGCTTTGGGCACAGATACGCAGTATTTT. This encodes CASSALGALGTDTQYF. The rearrangement uses TRBV5-1 and TRBJ2-3; tentative D call: TRBD1 (6 bases). Trimming pared 4 bases from V and 1 base from J, leaving 16 bases between. Looked up from germline, CDR1 is SGHRS and CDR2 is YFSETQ. The CDR3 length is 16 residues.

As for this clonotype: A much larger clone sits a single nucleotide away, making a read error possible. V is TRBV7-9 and J is TRBJ2-7; TRBD2 might be the D (5 bases). V was pared by 6 bases and J by 6 bases, with 18 bases between. The CDR3 is 14 residues long. Germline CDR1 is SEHNR and CDR2 is FQNEAQ (reference sequence). Written as DNA, the CDR3 is TGTGCCAGCAGGCACGAGGGAGAGAGACCCGAGCAGTACTTC. This codes for CASRHEGERPEQYF.

The sample holds many counts of this clonotype. CDR3 region: CSATGGTIEAFF. CDR3 bases: TGCAGCGCCACGGGGGGGACGATTGAAGCTTTCTTT. This rearrangement joins TRBV29-1 to TRBJ1-1, with TRBD1 as a possible D gene (5 bases). CDR3 length: 12 amino acids. Trimming stripped 7 bases from V and 7 bases from J, with 16 bases between. The germline V gene encodes CDR1 SQVTM and CDR2 ANQGSEA.

In this sample, this clonotype turned up many times. V usage is TRBV12-3 or TRBV12-4 and J usage is TRBJ1-1; 10 positions match TRBD1. V was pared by 6 bases and J by 2 bases, with 6 bases of the junction left unmatched. This CDR3 is built from 15 residues. CDR3 protein: CASSIRQGANTEAFF. The CDR3 nucleotides are TGTGCCAGCAGCATACGACAGGGGGCTAACACTGAAGCTTTCTTT.

The chain combines TRBV20-1 with TRBJ1-2, with 7 bases that match TRBD1. The CDR3 runs 18 residues. CDR1 DFQATT and CDR2 SNEGSKA come from the germline V gene (reference sequence). Trimming took 6 bases from V and 3 from J; bases not matched to a gene: 22. The DNA of the CDR3 is TGCAGTGCCCCGACACAGGGGCCCGAGTGGATTCCAGACTATGGCTACACCTTC. Its translation is CSAPTQGPEWIPDYGYTF.

This clonotype came up many times. The rearrangement links TRBV29-1 to TRBJ2-3; D possibly corresponds to TRBD2 (5 bases). The V end was cut by 7 bases, the J end by 4 bases, with 15 bases between. This CDR3 has 13 amino acids. CDR1 and CDR2 from the germline V gene are SQVTM and ANQGSEA. CDR3 amino acids: CSALSGLADTQYF. The CDR3 DNA reads as TGCAGCGCCCTATCGGGGTTGGCAGATACGCAGTATTTT.

Regarding this clonotype: A read error may produce the germline difference seen at one junction end. The genes are TRBV5-1 and TRBJ2-2; weak D call: TRBD2 (7 bases). The germline CDR1 and CDR2 sequences are SGHRS and YFSETQ. This CDR3 region has 16 residues. CDR3 amino acids: CASIWGGRRGTGELFF. CDR3 bases: TGCGCCAGCATCTGGGGGGGGCGCCGTGGCACCGGGGAACTGTTTTTT.

The sample holds many counts of this clonotype. The V call is TRBV6-5, the J call TRBJ2-1; 7 bases line up with TRBD2. The CDR3 sequence is 14 residues long. The germline V gene encodes CDR1 MNHEY and CDR2 SVGAGI. V shed 2 bases, J shed 9 bases, and the junction held 7 bases outside the gene matches. The DNA of the CDR3 is TGTGCCAGCAGTTACGTGACTAGCCTGGGTGAGCAGTTCTTC. This encodes CASSYVTSLGEQFF.

This clonotype was counted many times. The gene calls are TRBV6-5 and TRBJ2-1, with 9 bases aligning to TRBD1. CDR1 and CDR2 from the germline V gene are MNHEY and SVGAGI. The V gene end was trimmed by 5 bases and the J gene end by 0 bases; junction bases not matched to a gene: 5. This CDR3 comprises 16 residues. The CDR3 here is CASSRRTGASYNEQFF. CDR3 coding DNA: TGTGCCAGCAGTCGACGGACAGGGGCCTCCTACAATGAGCAGTTCTTC.

This clonotype was detected ten times or more. The J gene is TRBJ2-5, the V gene TRBV20-1; 9 bases agree with TRBD1. This CDR3 is 14 amino acids long. V gave up 3 bases and J gave up 9 bases; unmatched junction bases: 11. CDR1 is DFQATT and CDR2 is SNEGSKA in the germline V gene (reference sequence). CDR3: CSARRDRASMAQYF. As DNA, the CDR3 is TGCAGTGCTAGGAGGGACAGGGCTTCAATGGCCCAGTACTTC.

This clonotype was found many times. The V gene is TRBV20-1, the J gene TRBJ2-7; possible D gene TRBD1, 5 bases. This CDR3 is built from 16 residues. The V and J ends lost 2 bases and 0 bases respectively, with 17 bases between them. Germline V gene data show CDR1 as DFQATT and CDR2 as SNEGSKA (reference sequence). The CDR3 DNA reads as TGCAGTGCTAGACACTGGGGCCAAAAGACCTCCTACGAGCAGTACTTC. Protein: CSARHWGQKTSYEQYF.